This T cell receptor beta chain was identified during a study of T cells after posttransplantation cyclophosphamide. V was pared by 7 bases and J by 0 bases, with 10 bases between. Germline V gene lookup returns CDR1 GTSNPN and CDR2 SVGIG (reference sequence). The CDR3 covers 12 residues. This clone was seen only a few times. Antigen: not known. Sequenced by immunoSEQ multiplex PCR; TCRdb stores in-frame clones only, minus some. The sample contains 25,000 to 35,000 clones, none occurring once; 2.7% lies in the top ten. Points from the study as a whole: After PTCy, TRB diversity resembled that of CNI/methotrexate controls. Later blood repertoires were often dominated by clones from the donor CD8+ memory compartment.

The material sequenced was PBMCs. The chain is built from TRBV30 and TRBJ2-7, with D maybe TRBD1 (6 bases). This sequence originates from a woman aged 55 to 70 in good health, CMV-negative, and a related stem cell transplant donor. CDR3 amino acids: CAYGQSSYEQYF. Written as DNA, the CDR3 is TGTGCCTATGGACAGAGCTCCTACGAGCAGTACTTC.